This T cell receptor (beta chain) was sequenced during a study of blood T cell repertoires in COVID-19. TCRdb's table, derived via immunoSEQ multiplex PCR, lists solely in-frame clones and lacks some. The sample has 150,000 or so clones; 75% to 90% are singletons. The sequence was obtained from a man aged 60 to 75 with active or convalescent COVID-19. Sequencing input: peripheral blood.

This chain's CDR3 is CASSFNSNQPQHF. Written as DNA, the CDR3 is TGTGCCAGCAGCTTTAATAGCAATCAGCCCCAGCATTTT. This sequence joins TRBV11-2 and TRBJ1-5; D call uncertain. Germline loops: CDR1 SGHAT, CDR2 FQNNGV. The CDR3 covers 13 residues. V was shortened by 3 bases and J by 0 bases, with 3 bases between the two germline ends.